These 21 T cell receptor beta chains were sequenced from one sample in a study of T cell changes during pregnancy in multiple sclerosis. This table comes from immunoSEQ multiplex PCR, and its TCRdb copy is limited to in-frame clones, with some not included. This table has around 62,000 clones, 89% appearing once. Sequencing used peripheral blood, obtained in the first trimester of pregnancy. These receptors came from a female donor with multiple sclerosis, enrolled in a pregnancy study.

The chain is built from TRBV10-1 and TRBJ2-5; 7 bases agree with TRBD1. V dropped 2 bases and J dropped 2; count of bases not matched to a gene: 11. Germline V gene sequence: CDR1 WNHNN, CDR2 SYGVQD (reference sequence). CDR3 length equals 17 residues. The CDR3 nucleotides read TGCGCCAGCAGTGAGGAGTTCGGCAGGGGGTTACAAGAGACCCAGTACTTC. Amino acid sequence: CASSEEFGRGLQETQYF.

The rearrangement joins TRBV7-2 to TRBJ1-1; D unresolved. The CDR3 consists of 11 residues. The V gene lost 5 bases and the J gene lost 11 bases, with 12 bases spanning the gap. Germline V gene data show CDR1 as SGHTA and CDR2 as FQGNSA. CDR3 coding DNA: TGTGCCAGCAGCACGGAGGGCCGGGCTTTCTTT. This translates into CASSTEGRAFF.

The J gene is TRBJ2-5, the V gene TRBV6-1; D may be TRBD1 (7 bases). The V end lost 11 bases, the J end lost 4 bases, and 23 bases lay between the germline ends. This CDR3 comprises 15 residues. CDR1 is MNHNS, CDR2 SASEGT, per germline. The CDR3 here is CAPPAGRGRRETQYF. In DNA form, the CDR3 reads TGTGCCCCTCCCGCTGGCAGGGGGAGGCGAGAGACCCAGTACTTC.

This clone was observed a handful of times. This sequence joins TRBV4-1 and TRBJ1-1; D unresolved. Trimming removed 1 base at V and 5 bases at J, with 8 bases between. The CDR3 is 13 residues long. Germline assignment: CDR1 MGHRA and CDR2 YSYEKL. The CDR3 region has the DNA TGCGCCAGCAGCCAAGTTCGGGAAACTGAAGCTTTCTTT. Residues: CASSQVRETEAFF.

The chain is built from TRBV5-1 and TRBJ2-5; possibly TRBD1 for D (6 bases). The germline gives CDR1 SGHRS, CDR2 YFSETQ. There are 15 residues in the CDR3. Trimming removed 1 base from V and 0 bases from J, with 10 bases in between. In DNA form, the CDR3 reads TGCGCCAGCAGCTTGACAAGGACAGACCAAGAGACCCAGTACTTC. Protein product: CASSLTRTDQETQYF.

The V call is TRBV4-1, the J call TRBJ1-2, with D possibly TRBD1 on 6 matching bases. The CDR3 has 17 residues. The germline V and J ends were trimmed by 5 bases and 1 base, with 20 bases remaining between them. The germline CDR1 and CDR2 sequences are MGHRA and YSYEKL. CDR3 protein: CASSWAGTRPFNYGYTF. CDR3 bases: TGCGCCAGCAGCTGGGCCGGGACACGACCTTTTAACTATGGCTACACCTTC.

V and J are TRBV9 and TRBJ2-1; TRBD2 might be the D (6 bases). There are 15 residues in the CDR3. Germline assignment: CDR1 SGDLS and CDR2 YYNGEE. Trimming shortened V by 0 bases and J by 9 bases, and 16 bases separated the two germline ends. The CDR3 DNA reads as TGTGCCAGCAGCGTAGGGGGGGTTGTATTGGGTGAGCAGTTCTTC. It is translated as CASSVGGVVLGEQFF. The full variable domain, completed using reference TRBV9 and TRBJ2-1, is DSGVTQTPKHLITATGQRVTLRCSPRSGDLSVYWYQQSLDQGLQFLIQYYNGEERAKGNILERFSAQQFPDLHSELNLSSLELGDSALYFCASSVGGVVLGEQFFGPGTRLTVL.

This clone was seen a single time. The V call is TRBV29-1, the J call TRBJ1-2; D is unclear. The CDR3 has 12 amino acids. Trimming left V 3 bases short and J 4 bases short, with 9 bases between. In germline, CDR1 is SQVTM, CDR2 ANQGSEA. The CDR3 reads CSVDRAGYGYTF. Here the CDR3 DNA reads TGCAGCGTTGACCGGGCGGGCTATGGCTACACCTTC.

This rearrangement joins TRBV6-6 to TRBJ1-2; D gene ambiguous. The CDR3 is 13 residues long. Germline values: CDR1 MNHNY, CDR2 SVGAGI (reference sequence). The germline V and J ends were trimmed by 8 bases and 4 bases, with 14 bases remaining between them. CDR3 sequence reads: CASCTLAVYGYTF. The CDR3 DNA reads TGTGCCAGCTGTACATTGGCGGTCTATGGCTACACCTTC.

The chain recombines TRBV14 with TRBJ1-4, with a possible D match to TRBD1 (5 bases). Looked up from germline, CDR1 is SGHDN and CDR2 is FVKESK. V lost 4 bases and J lost 11, with 14 bases in between. This CDR3 spans 13 amino acids. CDR3 DNA sequence: TGTGCCAGCAGCCCGGAGAGGGGAGGGAAACTGTTTTTT. Protein: CASSPERGGKLFF. The full variable domain, its missing parts supplied by reference TRBV14 and TRBJ1-4, is EAGVTQFPSHSVIEKGQTVTLRCDPISGHDNLYWYRRVMGKEIKFLLHFVKESKQDESGMPNNRFLAERTGGTYSTLKVQPAELEDSGVYFCASSPERGGKLFFGSGTQLSVL.

This chain links TRBV11-2 with TRBJ2-2; 9 bases are shared with TRBD1. V dropped 4 bases and J dropped 1; count of bases not matched to a gene: 4. The germline CDR1 and CDR2 sequences are SGHAT and FQNNGV. The CDR3 has 16 amino acids. CDR3 protein: CASSSRTGVNTGELFF. The CDR3 region has the DNA TGTGCCAGCAGCTCGAGGACAGGGGTGAACACCGGGGAGCTGTTTTTT. Combining the CDR3 with reference TRBV11-2 and TRBJ2-2 gives the whole variable domain EAGVAQSPRYKIIEKRQSVAFWCNPISGHATLYWYQQILGQGPKLLIQFQNNGVVDDSQLPKDRFSAERLKGVDSTLKIQPAKLEDSAVYLCASSSRTGVNTGELFFGEGSRLTVL.

V is TRBV28 and J is TRBJ2-7, with 11 bases that match TRBD2. The junction had 4 bases not matched to a gene; V was cut back by 3 bases and J by 3 bases. This CDR3 comprises 15 residues. CDR1 is MDHEN and CDR2 is SYDVKM in the germline V gene. The CDR3 loop is CASSFSGTSGYEQYF. CDR3 coding DNA: TGTGCCAGCAGTTTCTCCGGGACTAGCGGCTACGAGCAGTACTTC.

The chain uses TRBV10-1 and TRBJ2-1; tentatively, D is TRBD2 (6 bases). CDR3 length: 15 residues. Trimming removed 0 bases at V and 7 bases at J, with 13 bases between. Germline loops: CDR1 WNHNN, CDR2 SYGVQD (reference sequence). The CDR3 region is CASSESWSSGNEQFF. The CDR3 region has the DNA TGCGCCAGCAGTGAGTCTTGGAGTAGCGGTAATGAGCAGTTCTTC.

V usage is TRBV30 and J usage is TRBJ1-3, with TRBD1 identical over 11 bases. The germline CDR1 and CDR2 sequences are GTSNPN and SVGIG (reference sequence). The CDR3 length is 14 residues. V shed 8 bases, J shed 9 bases, and the junction held 12 bases outside the gene matches. The CDR3 nucleotides read TGTGCCGGGAACCCGGGACAGGGGGAAACCACCATATATTTT. Its protein product is CAGNPGQGETTIYF.

This clone was seen a few times. The chain carries TRBV5-5 and TRBJ1-1, with TRBD1 matching 9 bases. Unmatched junction bases numbered 4, after V lost 0 bases and J lost 10 bases. The CDR3 consists of 13 residues. Germline-derived CDR1 and CDR2 are SGHKS and YYEKEE (reference sequence). For the CDR3, the DNA is TGTGCCAGCAGCTTGGACAGGGGGCGCGCAGCTTTCTTT. It is translated as CASSLDRGRAAFF.

This clone has only a few counts. The chain employs TRBV19 and TRBJ1-1; D gene ambiguous. Germline CDR1 reads LNHDA; CDR2 reads SQIVND (reference sequence). V lost 8 bases and J lost 5, with 18 bases in between. The CDR3 has 14 amino acids. The CDR3 nucleotides are TGTGCCAGTCCCCCAGCGGGGATGTGGACTGAAGCTTTCTTT. It codes for CASPPAGMWTEAFF.

The chain carries TRBV2 and TRBJ2-3; TRBD2 matches at 10 bases. The CDR3 loop spans 15 amino acids. V dropped 5 bases and J dropped 5; count of bases not matched to a gene: 7. The germline V gene has CDR1 SNHLY and CDR2 FYNNEI. The CDR3 DNA sequence: TGTGCCAGCAGTCAGCGGAGCGGGAGGGTAGATACGCAGTATTTT. This encodes CASSQRSGRVDTQYF.

The chain is built from TRBV5-1 and TRBJ2-5; a possible D gene is TRBD1 (6 bases). V lost 0 bases to trimming and J lost 3 bases, with 9 bases between them. Germline loops: CDR1 SGHRS, CDR2 YFSETQ. This CDR3 contains 14 residues. CDR3: CASSLGGLEETQYF. The DNA of the CDR3 is TGCGCCAGCAGCTTGGGGGGGCTAGAAGAGACCCAGTACTTC.

This rearrangement joins TRBV5-6 to TRBJ2-5, with TRBD2 matching 9 bases. This CDR3 is 16 amino acids long. J gave up 4 bases and V 2 bases, and 9 bases lay outside the gene matches. The germline V gene encodes CDR1 SGHDT and CDR2 YYEEEE. The DNA for the CDR3 is TGTGCCAGCAGCTTTCCTCCGGGGCGGGGGGGAGAGACCCAGTACTTC. It translates to CASSFPPGRGGETQYF.

This chain uses TRBV6-1 with TRBJ1-1; unclear D gene. The V gene's germline CDR1 is MNHNS and CDR2 SASEGT. Trimming removed 1 base at V and 5 bases at J, with 5 bases between. The CDR3 length is 12 residues. The CDR3 sequence is CASSEGSTEAFF. CDR3 in DNA: TGTGCCAGCAGTGAAGGTAGTACTGAAGCTTTCTTT.

This clone was observed a few times. The chain links TRBV7-2 to TRBJ2-3; tentatively, D is TRBD2 (6 bases). Trimming pared 5 bases from V and 2 bases from J, leaving 14 bases between. This CDR3 contains 15 residues. CDR1 and CDR2 (germline): SGHTA, FQGNSA. CDR3 DNA: TGTGCCAGCAGCCCAGGACTACTCTACACAGATACGCAGTATTTT. Translating it yields CASSPGLLYTDTQYF.